A single sample is the source of the 8 T cell receptor beta chains below, sequenced in a study of blood T cell repertoires in COVID-19. Clones were read by immunoSEQ multiplex PCR, and TCRdb kept only the in-frame ones, dropping some. The table has hundreds of thousands of clones, 80% to 90% seen once; the top ten hold approximately 10%. Sequencing was performed on peripheral blood. The receptors derive from a woman in her seventies with COVID-19, enrolled during active disease.

CDR3 nucleotide sequence: TGTGCCAGCAGCCCCCGGACAGGGCGCGGTGGCTACACCTTC. Encoded protein: CASSPRTGRGGYTF. This rearrangement joins TRBV11-2 to TRBJ1-2; TRBD1 aligns across 8 bases. Germline CDR1 reads SGHAT; CDR2 reads FQNNGV. There are 14 residues in the CDR3. V lost 5 bases to trimming and J lost 7 bases; unmatched junction nucleotides: 9.

The chain links TRBV7-2 to TRBJ1-2; 7 bases align to TRBD1. The CDR3 has 15 residues. V lost 4 bases and J lost 0; bases outside the gene matches: 5. Germline V CDR1 and CDR2: SGHTA, FQGNSA. CDR3 loop: CASSSYRGANYGYTF. The CDR3 DNA reads TGTGCCAGCAGCTCATACAGGGGCGCTAACTATGGCTACACCTTC. Full variable domain (rest looked up from reference TRBV7-2 and TRBJ1-2): GAGVSQSPSNKVTEKGKDVELRCDPISGHTALYWYRQSLGQGLEFLIYFQGNSAPDKSGLPSDRFSAERTGGSVSTLTIQRTQQEDSAVYLCASSSYRGANYGYTFGSGTRLTVV.

The rearrangement links TRBV24-1 to TRBJ2-1, with unresolved D. The CDR3 sequence is 12 residues long. Germline V gene lookup returns CDR1 KGHDR and CDR2 SFDVKD. Trimming cost V 4 bases and J 9 bases, with 9 bases left between them. CDR3 in amino acids: CATSEKFGEQFF. The CDR3, as DNA: TGTGCCACCAGTGAAAAGTTCGGTGAGCAGTTCTTC.

The chain combines TRBV5-4 with TRBJ2-2, with 8 bases matching TRBD2. Trimming removed 4 bases from V and 5 bases from J; junction bases left unmatched: 7. CDR1 is SGHNT, CDR2 YYREEE, per germline (reference sequence). This CDR3 is built from 15 residues. CDR3 region: CASSGGGLNTGELFF. CDR3 nucleotide sequence: TGTGCCAGCAGCGGCGGGGGGCTGAATACCGGGGAGCTGTTTTTT.

This clone is a singleton in its sample. The V gene is TRBV5-1, the J gene TRBJ2-2, with a weak D call TRBD1 (5 bases). V lost 3 bases and J 3 bases, leaving 12 bases between the germline ends. Germline CDR1 is SGHRS and CDR2 is YFSETQ. This CDR3 is built from 15 residues. The DNA for the CDR3 is TGCGCCAGCAGCTCTAGACAGAGTCACACCGGGGAGCTGTTTTTT. This translates into CASSSRQSHTGELFF.

This sequence joins TRBV28 and TRBJ1-2; 7 bases fit TRBD1. The CDR3 has 14 residues. The germline V gene has CDR1 MDHEN and CDR2 SYDVKM. V gave up 4 bases and J gave up 5 bases; unmatched junction bases: 7. The chain's CDR3 is CASSSFQGGYGYTF. For the CDR3, the DNA is TGTGCCAGCAGTTCCTTCCAGGGGGGTTATGGCTACACCTTC.

A single count supports this clone. V is TRBV6-5 and J is TRBJ1-3; a weak D match, TRBD1 (5 bases). V shed 9 bases and J shed 0 bases, with 9 bases lying between them. CDR1 is MNHEY, CDR2 SVGAGI, per germline. CDR3 size: 13 residues. CDR3: CASKRGSGNTIYF. In DNA, the CDR3 is TGTGCCAGTAAAAGGGGCTCTGGAAACACCATATATTTT.

The chain uses TRBV6-1 and TRBJ2-7; D perhaps matches TRBD2 (5 bases). The V and J ends lost 3 bases and 5 bases respectively, with 14 bases between them. Germline-derived CDR1 and CDR2 are MNHNS and SASEGT. This CDR3 spans 14 amino acids. CDR3 loop: CASSDPGKNNEQYF. CDR3 bases: TGTGCCAGCAGTGATCCCGGGAAGAACAACGAGCAGTACTTC.